The 18 T cell receptor beta chains below were found in one sample sequenced in a study of patients and donors after allogeneic stem cell transplantation. Via MiXCR, TCRdb re-called the RT-PCR reads, giving one row per CDR3 protein. Among 900,000 to 1,000,000 distinct CDR3 sequences listed, about a sixth were seen once. Material for sequencing was blood, either unsorted or a sorted T cell fraction (not recorded which). These receptors came from a human donor who was either an allogeneic HSCT recipient or a stem cell or donor lymphocyte infusion donor (not recorded which). It is not recorded whose cells these are; they may come from a transplant donor.

This clonotype turned up a few times. This chain connects TRBV6-1 to TRBJ1-1; no clear D. The germline gives CDR1 MNHNS, CDR2 SASEGT. CDR3 length: 14 amino acids. V was trimmed by 8 bases and J by 4 bases, leaving 17 bases between them. CDR3 bases: TGTGCCAGCGCCTCGGGGAAGTTGGCCACTGAAGCTTTCTTT. It codes for CASASGKLATEAFF.

There are a few counts of this clonotype. V and J are TRBV12-3 or TRBV12-4 and TRBJ1-5, with no clear D. V lost 5 bases and J 2 bases, leaving 13 bases between the germline ends. The CDR3 is 15 amino acids. The CDR3 DNA follows: TGTGCCAGCAGTCCGGGGAAAGTGGGCAATCAGCCCCAGCATTTT. Translated, it gives CASSPGKVGNQPQHF.

The chain joins TRBV6-6 to TRBJ2-1; D remains unclear. From germline, CDR1 is MNHNY and CDR2 SVGAGI (reference sequence). V was pared by 7 bases and J by 9 bases, with 13 bases between. The CDR3 sequence is 12 residues long. CDR3 loop: CASNLRQSEQFF. The DNA of the CDR3 is TGTGCCAGCAACTTAAGGCAGAGTGAGCAGTTCTTC.

The chain couples TRBV20-1 to TRBJ2-1, with D unclear. The length of the CDR3 is 14 residues. Trimming cost V 0 bases and J 0 bases, with 6 bases left between them. Germline-derived CDR1 and CDR2 are DFQATT and SNEGSKA (reference sequence). CDR3 amino acids: CSARDDNSYNEQFF. CDR3 DNA: TGCAGTGCTAGAGATGATAACTCCTACAATGAGCAGTTCTTC.

Only a few counts were recorded for this clonotype. The chain joins TRBV24-1 to TRBJ1-1; the D is unclear. The CDR3 is 14 residues long. The germline V gene encodes CDR1 KGHDR and CDR2 SFDVKD. The germline V and J ends were trimmed by 4 bases and 1 base, with 9 bases remaining between them. CDR3 DNA sequence: TGTGCCACCAGTGAAACCGGGTCGAACACTGAAGCTTTCTTT. Protein: CATSETGSNTEAFF.

This clonotype was seen a few times. The gene calls are TRBV2 and TRBJ2-1; 8 nucleotides align to TRBD2. V lost 4 bases to trimming and J lost 2 bases; unmatched junction nucleotides: 4. CDR3 size: 15 residues. Germline CDR1 reads SNHLY; CDR2 reads FYNNEI. For the CDR3, the DNA is TGTGCCAGCAGTGTGGGTAGCGGGGCCTACAATGAGCAGTTCTTC. It yields the protein CASSVGSGAYNEQFF.

This sequence joins TRBV5-1 and TRBJ2-3; 7 positions match TRBD1. V dropped 4 bases and J dropped 4; count of bases not matched to a gene: 9. Germline values: CDR1 SGHRS, CDR2 YFSETQ. This CDR3 contains 15 residues. The CDR3 loop is CASSADRRTPDTQYF. The CDR3 nucleotides read TGCGCCAGCAGCGCGGACAGGAGGACCCCAGATACGCAGTATTTT.

This clonotype was seen a handful of times. V and J are TRBV12-3 or TRBV12-4 and TRBJ1-6; no definite D call. Between the trimmed V and J ends, which lost 8 bases and 7 bases, there was a span of 15 bases. CDR3 length equals 14 residues. The CDR3 region has the DNA TGTGCCAGCGGCCTCTCCACCTTCAATTCACCCCTCCACTTT. This encodes CASGLSTFNSPLHF.

The chain uses TRBV20-1 and TRBJ2-4; D may be TRBD1 or TRBD2 (5 bases each). Germline V lookup: CDR1 DFQATT, CDR2 SNEGSKA (reference sequence). The CDR3 consists of 13 residues. V dropped 3 bases and J dropped 1 base, with 7 bases sitting between them. In nucleotides, the CDR3 is TGCAGTGCTAGCGAGGGGGCCAAAAACATTCAGTACTTC. Protein product: CSASEGAKNIQYF.

The chain links TRBV20-1 to TRBJ2-7, with 8 bases lining up with TRBD2. With V trimmed by 3 bases and J by 2 bases, 6 bases remained unmatched. CDR3 length: 14 residues. Germline lookup yields CDR1 DFQATT and CDR2 SNEGSKA (reference sequence). CDR3 sequence reads: CSASPLAATYEQYF. DNA for the CDR3: TGCAGTGCTAGTCCACTAGCGGCAACCTACGAGCAGTACTTC.

This clonotype was observed a handful of times. This chain uses TRBV9 with TRBJ2-3, with TRBD2 matching 10 bases. The J segment lost 6 bases and the V segment lost 0 bases, leaving 10 bases of the junction unmatched. Germline-derived CDR1 and CDR2 are SGDLS and YYNGEE. This CDR3 is 17 amino acids long. The CDR3 nucleotides read TGTGCCAGCAGCGTAGGCAGCGGGGGGGCCCTTCGTGATACGCAGTATTTT. This sequence encodes CASSVGSGGALRDTQYF. The full variable domain, rest sourced from reference TRBV9 and TRBJ2-3, is DSGVTQTPKHLITATGQRVTLRCSPRSGDLSVYWYQQSLDQGLQFLIQYYNGEERAKGNILERFSAQQFPDLHSELNLSSLELGDSALYFCASSVGSGGALRDTQYFGPGTRLTVL.

The chain joins TRBV6-2 or TRBV6-3 to TRBJ1-3, with D perhaps TRBD1 (6 bases). Germline-derived CDR1 and CDR2 are MNHEY and SVGEGT. V shed 5 bases and J shed 0 bases, with 11 bases lying between them. This CDR3 contains 15 residues. The CDR3 spells CASSRGQNSGNTIYF. CDR3 in DNA: TGTGCCAGCAGTAGAGGACAGAACTCTGGAAACACCATATATTTT.

This clonotype appeared a few times. V and J are TRBV20-1 and TRBJ2-1; 11 positions agree with TRBD2. Germline V gene data show CDR1 as DFQATT and CDR2 as SNEGSKA (reference sequence). With V trimmed by 5 bases and J by 7 bases, 10 bases remained unmatched. This CDR3 region has 15 residues. The CDR3 coding sequence is TGCAGTGCTTTTCCTTTAGCGGGGGGGCAAAATGAGCAGTTCTTC. Translation: CSAFPLAGGQNEQFF.

The V call is TRBV3-1, the J call TRBJ1-1, with a weak D call TRBD1 (5 bases). The CDR3 runs to 17 residues. CDR1 LGHDT and CDR2 YNNKEL come from the germline V gene (reference sequence). V lost 0 bases and J lost 1, with 15 bases in between. The CDR3 DNA sequence: TGTGCCAGCAGCCAAGAGGCTGGGACTACCGGGAACACTGAAGCTTTCTTT. The encoded protein is CASSQEAGTTGNTEAFF.

V gene TRBV4-3 combines with J gene TRBJ2-7; D may be TRBD1 (6 bases). This CDR3 region has 15 residues. Between the trimmed V and J ends, which lost 0 bases and 4 bases, there was a span of 13 bases. CDR1 is LGHNA, CDR2 YSLEER, per germline. The CDR3 bases are TGCGCCAGCAGCCAAGATTACAGGGCCGGATACGAGCAGTACTTC. Translated: CASSQDYRAGYEQYF.

This clonotype was observed at least ten times. The rearrangement joins TRBV24-1 to TRBJ2-7; D gene unclear. The CDR3 has 15 residues. In germline, CDR1 is KGHDR, CDR2 SFDVKD. Deletions cut 1 base from V and 6 bases from J, with 15 bases between. The CDR3: CATSDFAAPLSEQYF. The CDR3 coding sequence is TGTGCCACCAGTGATTTTGCTGCCCCCTTATCCGAGCAGTACTTC.

This clonotype was seen a handful of times. The genes are TRBV3-1 and TRBJ2-1; D gene unclear. This CDR3 has 12 amino acids. The V end lost 0 bases, the J end lost 14 bases, and 11 bases lay between the germline ends. CDR1 and CDR2 (germline): LGHDT, YNNKEL (reference sequence). This chain's CDR3 is CASSQDRTRKFF. The CDR3 region has the DNA TGTGCCAGCAGCCAAGATAGAACTCGTAAGTTCTTC.

This clonotype has only a few counts. The chain recombines TRBV20-1 with TRBJ2-3, with 7 positions matching TRBD2. V was clipped by 6 bases and J by 2 bases; unmatched bases: 8. From germline, CDR1 is DFQATT and CDR2 SNEGSKA (reference sequence). The CDR3 runs 14 residues. The CDR3 DNA follows: TGCAGTGCCCCTAAACGGGGGGACACAGATACGCAGTATTTT. Residues: CSAPKRGDTDTQYF.